Listed below are T cell receptor beta chains from one sample, sequenced in a study of cytomegalovirus exposure and HLA in healthy donors. The repertoire was sequenced with immunoSEQ multiplex PCR; TCRdb's copy has only in-frame clones and lacks some. The sample contains fewer than 70,000 clones, 90% of which appear only once. Material for sequencing was PBMCs. Receptors were obtained from a man in his late teens or twenties in good health and CMV-seronegative. The CDR3 runs from the conserved cysteine through the conserved F or W. The D gene is left open where the match is weak. A row's size may be missing; if present it is once, few, many or a size class.

D gene: TRBD2; V gene: TRBV9; J gene: TRBJ2-1; clone size: NA; CDR3 protein: CASSPIAGGNNEQFF; CDR3 DNA: TGTGCCAGCAGCCCGATAGCGGGAGGGAATAATGAGCAGTTCTTC
D gene: TRBD1; V gene: TRBV28; J gene: TRBJ1-1; clone size: NA; CDR3 protein: CASSLWGTGENTEAFF; CDR3 DNA: TGTGCCAGCAGTTTATGGGGGACAGGGGAAAACACTGAAGCTTTCTTT
D gene: TRBD2; V gene: TRBV18; J gene: TRBJ2-6; clone size: NA; CDR3 protein: CASSPPRTSGRAVPGANVLTF; CDR3 DNA: TGTGCCAGCTCACCACCGAGGACTAGCGGGAGGGCCGTACCTGGGGCCAACGTCCTGACTTTC
D gene: NA; V gene: TRBV19; J gene: TRBJ2-1; clone size: NA; CDR3 protein: CASRGSGFYNEQFF; CDR3 DNA: TGTGCCAGTAGAGGTAGCGGCTTCTACAATGAGCAGTTCTTC
D gene: TRBD2; V gene: TRBV6-4; J gene: TRBJ2-1; clone size: NA; CDR3 protein: CASSLRSGSRYNEQFF; CDR3 DNA: TGTGCCAGCAGCCTACGTAGCGGGTCCCGCTACAATGAGCAGTTCTTC
D gene: TRBD2; V gene: TRBV28; J gene: TRBJ2-7; clone size: once; CDR3 protein: CASSGSGRSEQYF; CDR3 DNA: TGTGCCAGCAGTGGTAGCGGGAGGTCCGAGCAGTACTTC
D gene: NA; V gene: TRBV10-3; J gene: TRBJ2-5; clone size: NA; CDR3 protein: CAISSGYQETQYF; CDR3 DNA: TGTGCCATCAGTAGCGGATACCAAGAGACCCAGTACTTC
D gene: TRBD2; V gene: TRBV7-8; J gene: TRBJ2-2; clone size: NA; CDR3 protein: CASSLPGLATGELFF; CDR3 DNA: TGTGCCAGCAGCCTGCCGGGACTAGCCACCGGGGAGCTGTTTTTT
D gene: NA; V gene: TRBV11-2; J gene: TRBJ1-1; clone size: NA; CDR3 protein: CASSLQGMNTEAFF; CDR3 DNA: TGTGCCAGCAGCCTCCAGGGGATGAACACTGAAGCTTTCTTT
D gene: TRBD2; V gene: TRBV27; J gene: TRBJ2-5; clone size: NA; CDR3 protein: CASSLPTSGTRDLHF; CDR3 DNA: TGTGCCAGCAGTCTCCCGACTAGCGGGACAAGAGACCTCCACTTC
D gene: TRBD1; V gene: TRBV19; J gene: TRBJ1-1; clone size: once; CDR3 protein: CASRLQGRAFF; CDR3 DNA: TGTGCCAGTCGCCTACAGGGGAGAGCTTTCTTT
D gene: TRBD1; V gene: TRBV4-1; J gene: TRBJ1-1; clone size: NA; CDR3 protein: CASSQGSTGGRNTEAFF; CDR3 DNA: TGCGCCAGCAGCCAAGGGTCGACAGGGGGGCGGAACACTGAAGCTTTCTTT
D gene: NA; V gene: TRBV25-1; J gene: TRBJ2-1; clone size: NA; CDR3 protein: CASSKLGEQFF; CDR3 DNA: TGTGCCAGCAGTAAACTAGGTGAGCAGTTCTTC
D gene: NA; V gene: TRBV7-2; J gene: TRBJ2-1; clone size: once; CDR3 protein: CASSLGVAGVNEQFF; CDR3 DNA: TGTGCCAGCAGCTTAGGGGTGGCAGGGGTTAATGAGCAGTTCTTC
D gene: NA; V gene: TRBV6-6; J gene: TRBJ1-1; clone size: NA; CDR3 protein: CASRRGQHQNTEAFF; CDR3 DNA: TGTGCCAGCAGGCGCGGACAGCACCAGAACACTGAAGCTTTCTTT
D gene: TRBD2; V gene: TRBV4-2; J gene: TRBJ2-1; clone size: NA; CDR3 protein: CASSQGASGSGAGVF; CDR3 DNA: TGTGCCAGCAGCCAAGGGGCTAGCGGGAGTGGCGCCGGTGTCTTC
D gene: NA; V gene: TRBV2; J gene: TRBJ1-1; clone size: NA; CDR3 protein: CASSGTPNTEAFF; CDR3 DNA: TGTGCCAGCAGCGGGACTCCGAACACTGAAGCTTTCTTT
D gene: NA; V gene: TRBV7-8; J gene: TRBJ1-1; clone size: few; CDR3 protein: CASNRETYTEAFF; CDR3 DNA: TGTGCCAGCAACCGGGAGACCTACACTGAAGCTTTCTTT
D gene: NA; V gene: TRBV6-6; J gene: TRBJ2-1; clone size: NA; CDR3 protein: CASSLMAGDMNEQFF; CDR3 DNA: TGTGCCAGCAGTTTAATGGCAGGCGATATGAATGAGCAGTTCTTC
D gene: NA; V gene: TRBV11-2; J gene: TRBJ2-1; clone size: few; CDR3 protein: CASSLGAGYNEQFF; CDR3 DNA: TGTGCCAGCAGCTTAGGAGCCGGCTACAATGAGCAGTTCTTC
D gene: TRBD2; V gene: TRBV5-4; J gene: TRBJ2-5; clone size: NA; CDR3 protein: CASSSPGLAGGRGETQYF; CDR3 DNA: TGTGCCAGCAGTTCACCGGGACTAGCGGGAGGGAGGGGCGAGACCCAGTACTTC
D gene: NA; V gene: TRBV6-4; J gene: TRBJ2-5; clone size: once; CDR3 protein: CASSDAQGGTQYF; CDR3 DNA: TGTGCCAGCAGTGACGCGCAGGGTGGGACCCAGTACTTC
D gene: TRBD2; V gene: TRBV28; J gene: TRBJ2-7; clone size: NA; CDR3 protein: CASYSGSDSYEQYF; CDR3 DNA: TGTGCCAGCTACAGCGGGAGTGATTCCTACGAGCAGTACTTC
D gene: TRBD1; V gene: TRBV27; J gene: TRBJ1-5; clone size: NA; CDR3 protein: CASSGQGGYQPQHF; CDR3 DNA: TGTGCCAGCAGTGGACAGGGAGGGTATCAGCCCCAGCATTTT
D gene: TRBD2; V gene: TRBV18; J gene: TRBJ2-1; clone size: NA; CDR3 protein: CASSLGGGGDQFF; CDR3 DNA: TGTGCCAGCTCACTAGGCGGGGGAGGGGACCAGTTCTTC
D gene: NA; V gene: TRBV18; J gene: TRBJ2-5; clone size: NA; CDR3 protein: CASSPPTHETQYF; CDR3 DNA: TGTGCCAGCTCACCTCCTACCCACGAGACCCAGTACTTC
D gene: TRBD2; V gene: TRBV7-2; J gene: TRBJ2-1; clone size: once; CDR3 protein: CASSPPRLAGFNEQFF; CDR3 DNA: TGTGCCAGCAGCCCCCCGCGACTAGCGGGGTTTAATGAGCAGTTCTTC
D gene: NA; V gene: TRBV5-1; J gene: TRBJ2-1; clone size: NA; CDR3 protein: CASSLEVASYNEQFF; CDR3 DNA: TGCGCCAGCAGCTTGGAAGTGGCCTCCTACAATGAGCAGTTCTTC
D gene: NA; V gene: TRBV10-2; J gene: TRBJ2-1; clone size: NA; CDR3 protein: CASSDPGDEQFF; CDR3 DNA: TGCGCCAGCAGTGATCCCGGAGATGAGCAGTTCTTC
D gene: NA; V gene: TRBV5-4; J gene: TRBJ2-5; clone size: NA; CDR3 protein: CASSPDLYQETQYF; CDR3 DNA: TGTGCCAGCAGCCCGGACTTGTACCAAGAGACCCAGTACTTC
D gene: NA; V gene: TRBV2; J gene: TRBJ1-2; clone size: NA; CDR3 protein: CASSVQGQIFSHGYTF; CDR3 DNA: TGTGCCAGCAGTGTTCAGGGACAAATCTTCTCTCATGGCTACACCTTC
D gene: TRBD1; V gene: TRBV4-2; J gene: TRBJ2-6; clone size: NA; CDR3 protein: CASSQDYRGRGGANVLTF; CDR3 DNA: TGTGCCAGCAGCCAAGACTACAGGGGGCGGGGTGGGGCCAACGTCCTGACTTTC
D gene: NA; V gene: TRBV5-6; J gene: TRBJ2-2; clone size: NA; CDR3 protein: CASSLLIWTGELFF; CDR3 DNA: TGTGCCAGCAGCTTACTCATTTGGACCGGGGAGCTGTTTTTT